The 29 T cell receptor beta chains below all came from one sample that was sequenced in a study of blood T cell repertoires in COVID-19. Clones were sequenced by immunoSEQ multiplex PCR, and TCRdb holds only the in-frame ones, with some missing. The sample consists of under 200,000 clones, approximately 89% of them appearing once. The source material was peripheral blood. These receptors were obtained from a man aged 65-85 years with acute or convalescent COVID-19.

The J gene is TRBJ1-5, the V gene TRBV28; 9 bases fit TRBD1. V was clipped by 5 bases and J by 5 bases; unmatched bases: 4. The V gene's germline CDR1 is MDHEN and CDR2 SYDVKM. This CDR3 has 14 amino acids. The chain's CDR3 is CASSPGQGHQPQHF. The CDR3 DNA follows: TGTGCCAGCAGTCCGGGACAGGGCCATCAGCCCCAGCATTTT.

The chain has TRBV3-1 (or the pseudogene TRBV3-2) and TRBJ2-1, with 10 nucleotides matching TRBD2. J was trimmed by 13 bases and V by 0 bases; bases with no gene match: 18. This CDR3 region has 18 residues. Germline V CDR1 and CDR2: LGHDT, YNNKEL (reference sequence). The CDR3 nucleotides read TGTGCCAGCAGCCAAGACGTCAGCGGGAGGGCCGAGGGGTATAGTCAGTTCTTC. Protein sequence: CASSQDVSGRAEGYSQFF.

The chain recombines TRBV10-3 with TRBJ2-7, with a weak D call TRBD1 (6 bases). The CDR3 is 14 residues long. Germline V gives CDR1 ENHRY, CDR2 SYGVKD. The V and J ends lost 3 bases and 2 bases respectively, with 11 bases between them. The CDR3 DNA sequence: TGTGCCATCAGTGACCTGGACAGAGCCTACGAGCAGTACTTC. It yields the protein CAISDLDRAYEQYF.

The J gene is TRBJ2-7, the V gene TRBV7-6, with TRBD1 identical over 10 bases. The CDR3 consists of 15 residues. CDR1 is SGHVS, CDR2 FNYEAQ, per germline. The V segment lost 3 bases and the J segment 5 bases; nucleotides outside the gene matches: 7. In nucleotides, the CDR3 is TGTGCCAGCAGCTTCGGGACAGGGGACACGCACGAGCAGTACTTC. This sequence encodes CASSFGTGDTHEQYF. The entire variable domain, with the rest obtained from reference TRBV7-6 and TRBJ2-7, is as follows: GAGVSQSPRYKVTKRGQDVALRCDPISGHVSLYWYRQALGQGPEFLTYFNYEAQQDKSGLPNDRFSAERPEGSISTLTIQRTEQRDSAMYRCASSFGTGDTHEQYFGPGTRLTVT.

This clone was recorded a few times. The CDR3 protein is CASRRVGGPTEAFF. CDR3 coding DNA: TGTGCCAGCAGGAGGGTAGGAGGGCCCACTGAAGCTTTCTTT. This chain links TRBV2 with TRBJ1-1; D is ambiguous. CDR1 is SNHLY and CDR2 is FYNNEI in the germline V gene. V dropped 6 bases and J dropped 4 bases, with 15 bases sitting between them. The CDR3 sequence is 14 residues long. Based on the CDR3 plus reference TRBV2 and TRBJ1-1, the full variable domain is EPEVTQTPSHQVTQMGQEVILRCVPISNHLYFYWYRQILGQKVEFLVSFYNNEISEKSEIFDDQFSVERPDGSNFTLKIRSTKLEDSAMYFCASRRVGGPTEAFFGQGTRLTVV.

The genes are TRBV5-1 and TRBJ1-3; the match to TRBD1 covers 8 bases. V lost 4 bases and J lost 6; bases outside the gene matches: 3. This CDR3 spans 13 amino acids. The germline V gene has CDR1 SGHRS and CDR2 YFSETQ. CDR3 in amino acids: CASSLQGENTIYF. CDR3 DNA sequence: TGCGCCAGCAGCCTACAGGGGGAAAACACCATATATTTT.

CDR3 region: CASSQGTGATEAFF. CDR3 sequence (DNA): TGTGCCAGCAGCCAGGGGACAGGGGCAACTGAAGCTTTCTTT. The chain couples TRBV11-2 to TRBJ1-1; 10 positions match TRBD1. Losses at the gene ends were 5 bases for V and 5 bases for J; bases not matched to a gene: 5. Per germline, CDR1 SGHAT and CDR2 FQNNGV. The CDR3 has 14 residues.

The V and J genes are TRBV9 and TRBJ2-5; 13 bases align to TRBD2. CDR3 length: 15 amino acids. CDR1 is SGDLS and CDR2 is YYNGEE in the germline V gene. With V trimmed by 3 bases and J by 5 bases, 4 bases remained unmatched. CDR3: CASSAELAGGETQYF. CDR3 DNA: TGTGCCAGCAGCGCCGAACTAGCGGGAGGGGAGACCCAGTACTTC.

The rearrangement links TRBV7-3 to TRBJ1-1; D might be TRBD1 (6 bases). The CDR3 is made up of 16 amino acids. Germline V gene lookup returns CDR1 SGHTA and CDR2 FQGTGA. V was trimmed by 1 base and J by 6 bases, leaving 18 bases between them. DNA of the CDR3: TGTGCCAGCAGCTTAAGGGCAGGGGAGTATCGCTCTGAAGCTTTCTTT. The encoded protein is CASSLRAGEYRSEAFF.

The V and J genes are TRBV6-6 and TRBJ1-2; D is unresolved. Trimming shortened V by 3 bases and J by 8 bases, and 10 bases separated the two germline ends. The CDR3 is 12 residues long. Germline loops: CDR1 MNHNY, CDR2 SVGAGI (reference sequence). CDR3 DNA: TGTGCCAGCAGTTATACCCTGAGGGGCTACACCTTC. Its protein product is CASSYTLRGYTF.

J is TRBJ2-7 and V is TRBV15, with TRBD1 matching over 9 bases. V was pared by 4 bases and J by 3 bases, with 7 bases of the junction left unmatched. This CDR3 comprises 15 residues. Germline V gives CDR1 LNHNV, CDR2 YYDKDF (reference sequence). This CDR3 is CATSTSTGGIYEQYF. The CDR3 coding sequence is TGTGCCACCAGCACTTCGACAGGGGGGATCTACGAGCAGTACTTC.

In DNA, the CDR3 is TGTGCCAGCTCAGCTAGCGGGAGTCCCTACAATGAGCAGTTCTTC. It translates to CASSASGSPYNEQFF. This sequence joins TRBV18 and TRBJ2-1; 10 bases agree with TRBD2. V lost 5 bases and J lost 2; bases outside the gene matches: 3. The CDR3 runs 15 residues. Germline loops: CDR1 KGHSH, CDR2 LQKENI.

This sequence joins TRBV3-1 (or the pseudogene TRBV3-2) and TRBJ1-4; D not resolved. V shed 0 bases and J shed 7 bases, with 9 bases lying between them. Germline V gene lookup returns CDR1 LGHDT and CDR2 YNNKEL (reference sequence). This CDR3 is built from 14 residues. This CDR3 is CASSQDRRGEKLFF. CDR3 nucleotides: TGTGCCAGCAGCCAAGACCGCCGGGGTGAAAAACTGTTTTTT.

Here the CDR3 reads CASSFNYEQYF. CDR3 in DNA: TGTGCCAGTAGTTTTAACTACGAGCAGTACTTC. The chain links TRBV19 to TRBJ2-7; D is uncertain. The CDR3 consists of 11 residues. Germline lookup yields CDR1 LNHDA and CDR2 SQIVND (reference sequence). With 5 bases removed from V and 3 bases from J, the gap between germline ends came to 5 bases.

The chain joins TRBV5-4 to TRBJ2-1; 8 nucleotides match TRBD2. Losses at the gene ends were 4 bases for V and 6 bases for J; bases not matched to a gene: 9. The CDR3 runs 15 residues. CDR1 and CDR2 (germline): SGHNT, YYREEE (reference sequence). CDR3 loop: CASSPRGGGGNEQFF. CDR3 sequence (DNA): TGTGCCAGCAGCCCCCGGGGGGGAGGGGGCAATGAGCAGTTCTTC.

This chain connects TRBV7-9 to TRBJ1-4; D remains ambiguous. Trimming stripped 3 bases from V and 4 bases from J, with 21 bases between. Germline CDR1 is SEHNR and CDR2 is FQNEAQ (reference sequence). This CDR3 contains 18 residues. The CDR3 region has the DNA TGTGCCAGCAGCTTGGGAATAATGGGAGACGGCGATAATGAAAAACTGTTTTTT. Residues: CASSLGIMGDGDNEKLFF.

This rearrangement joins TRBV9 to TRBJ1-2, with D uncertain. The CDR3 consists of 13 residues. Trimming removed 4 bases at V and 4 bases at J, with 11 bases between. CDR1 is SGDLS and CDR2 is YYNGEE in the germline V gene. This chain's CDR3 is CASSSFRPYGYTF. The DNA of the CDR3 is TGTGCCAGCAGCTCTTTCAGGCCCTATGGCTACACCTTC. Drawing the rest from reference TRBV9 and TRBJ1-2, the complete variable domain is DSGVTQTPKHLITATGQRVTLRCSPRSGDLSVYWYQQSLDQGLQFLIQYYNGEERAKGNILERFSAQQFPDLHSELNLSSLELGDSALYFCASSSFRPYGYTFGSGTRLTVV.

The chain uses TRBV12-2 and TRBJ2-1; TRBD2, the table's D call, lacks a check against the DNA. TRBV12-2 is tagged as a pseudogene. The CDR3 loop spans 18 amino acids. This CDR3 reads CASRLLWTSGSSYNEQFF. The CDR3 DNA follows: TGTGCAAGTCGCTTATTATGGACTAGCGGGAGCTCCTACAATGAGCAGTTCTTC.

The chain couples TRBV28 to TRBJ1-2; D gene uncertain. The ends were cut back, 2 bases at V and 2 bases at J, with 15 bases in the middle. Germline-derived CDR1 and CDR2 are MDHEN and SYDVKM. The CDR3 contains 16 residues. The CDR3 nucleotides are TGTGCCAGCAGTTTACCCGGGGAAGTAGGGAACTATGGCTACACCTTC. Its translation is CASSLPGEVGNYGYTF.

The chain combines TRBV5-5 with TRBJ2-7, with 8 positions matching TRBD2. J gave up 2 bases and V 4 bases, and 11 bases lay outside the gene matches. The CDR3 has 16 amino acids. CDR1 and CDR2 from the germline V gene are SGHKS and YYEKEE (reference sequence). The DNA for the CDR3 is TGTGCCAGCAGCACCGATCGGACTAGCCTTCCCTACGAGCAGTACTTC. Its translation: CASSTDRTSLPYEQYF.

This clone was observed a handful of times. Other DNA sequences within the sample encode an identical CDR3. The rearrangement uses TRBV18 and TRBJ1-5; no clear D gene. CDR1 is KGHSH and CDR2 is LQKENI in the germline V gene. V lost 0 bases, J lost 7 bases, and 7 bases lay in between. The CDR3 runs 13 residues. DNA of the CDR3: TGTGCCAGCTCACCACCGGGAGGACAGCCCCAGCATTTT. It is translated as CASSPPGGQPQHF.

The V and J genes are TRBV6-5 and TRBJ1-3; D perhaps matches TRBD1 (6 bases). V dropped 5 bases and J dropped 0 bases, with 11 bases sitting between them. Germline V gives CDR1 MNHEY, CDR2 SVGAGI. The CDR3 spans 15 residues. This chain's CDR3 is CASSLTGVSGNTIYF. CDR3 in DNA: TGTGCCAGCAGTCTGACAGGTGTCTCTGGAAACACCATATATTTT.

The CDR3 is CAISVGSGSVSDTQYF. CDR3 coding DNA: TGTGCCATCAGTGTAGGAAGCGGGAGTGTATCAGATACGCAGTATTTT. The chain combines TRBV10-3 with TRBJ2-3; TRBD2 matches at 8 bases. This CDR3 contains 16 residues. J lost 4 bases, V lost 4 bases, and 10 bases had no gene match. Germline loops: CDR1 ENHRY, CDR2 SYGVKD.

The CDR3 DNA is TGCGCCAGCAGCAACAGGGAGGGAAGTGGCTACACCTTC. As protein: CASSNREGSGYTF. This chain links TRBV5-1 with TRBJ1-2; weak D call: TRBD1 (6 bases). V dropped 4 bases and J dropped 7 bases, with 14 bases sitting between them. The CDR3 is 13 residues long. The germline V gene encodes CDR1 SGHRS and CDR2 YFSETQ.

The chain links TRBV5-1 to TRBJ1-1; D gene ambiguous. The germline V gene encodes CDR1 SGHRS and CDR2 YFSETQ. This CDR3 region has 13 residues. Trimming stripped 4 bases from V and 3 bases from J, with 10 bases between. The CDR3 here is CASSLSTDTEAFF. The CDR3 DNA reads as TGCGCCAGCAGCCTAAGTACTGACACTGAAGCTTTCTTT.

The chain recombines TRBV20-1 with TRBJ1-4; the match to TRBD1 covers 8 bases. Unmatched junction bases numbered 5, after V lost 3 bases and J lost 8 bases. Germline-derived CDR1 and CDR2 are DFQATT and SNEGSKA (reference sequence). CDR3 length: 13 residues. The CDR3 DNA reads TGCAGTGCTAGTGAACAGGGGGGGGAAAAACTGTTTTTT. This encodes CSASEQGGEKLFF.

The V gene is TRBV29-1, the J gene TRBJ2-4, with 11 bases matching TRBD2. Germline V gives CDR1 SQVTM, CDR2 ANQGSEA. The CDR3 runs 14 residues. After removal of 4 bases from V and 6 bases from J, the junction contained 5 bases not matched to a gene. The CDR3 region is CSVVAGGPGNIQYF. CDR3 nucleotides: TGCAGCGTTGTAGCGGGAGGGCCGGGAAACATTCAGTACTTC.

This sequence joins TRBV3-1 (or the pseudogene TRBV3-2) and TRBJ2-7; 10 bases map to TRBD2. Germline CDR1 and CDR2: LGHDT and YNNKEL (reference sequence). The CDR3 has 16 amino acids. Trimming cost V 0 bases and J 3 bases; bases outside gene matches: 5. The CDR3 here is CASSQDGLAGDYEQYF. CDR3 in DNA: TGTGCCAGCAGCCAAGATGGGCTAGCGGGAGACTACGAGCAGTACTTC.

This chain joins TRBV7-6 and TRBJ2-7, with 11 bases lining up with TRBD1. Unmatched junction bases numbered 5, after V lost 4 bases and J lost 3 bases. This CDR3 is built from 15 residues. CDR1 and CDR2 from the germline V gene are SGHVS and FNYEAQ. CDR3 sequence: CASSYAGTGGYEQYF. CDR3 nucleotide sequence: TGTGCCAGCAGCTACGCCGGGACAGGGGGCTACGAGCAGTACTTC. The complete variable domain, with remaining parts taken from reference TRBV7-6 and TRBJ2-7, reads GAGVSQSPRYKVTKRGQDVALRCDPISGHVSLYWYRQALGQGPEFLTYFNYEAQQDKSGLPNDRFSAERPEGSISTLTIQRTEQRDSAMYRCASSYAGTGGYEQYFGPGTRLTVT.